This T cell receptor beta chain was recovered during a study of T cell responses to AZD1222 COVID-19 vaccine. Some clones are missing from TCRdb's copy, which holds only in-frame ones; the method was immunoSEQ multiplex PCR. Of some 99,000 clones in the sample, roughly 88% were seen once. There are 15 residues in the CDR3. V lost 4 bases, J lost 0 bases, and 11 bases lay in between. Germline loops: CDR1 MDHEN, CDR2 SYDVKM. This clone is a singleton in its sample. The chain employs TRBV28 and TRBJ2-3; D could derive from TRBD1 or TRBD2 (5 bases each). The receptor comes from an adult in good health. Specimen: peripheral blood, collected on day 0 of AZD1222 vaccination. The CDR3 here is CASSSGPFSTDTQYF. The CDR3 region has the DNA TGTGCCAGCAGTTCGGGACCGTTCAGCACAGATACGCAGTATTTT.